Listed below are T cell receptor beta chains from one sample, sequenced in a study of CD8 T cells in Susac syndrome. From the immunoSEQ multiplex PCR reads, TCRdb called clonotypes with MiXCR, one entry per CDR3 protein. The profile shows 77,000 or so distinct CDR3 sequences, approximately 94% of them singletons. The sample was CD8+ T cells from PBMCs. The receptors originated from a human donor with multiple sclerosis. The CDR3 runs from the conserved cysteine through the conserved F or W. Each record gives: J gene, V gene, CDR3 protein.

TRBJ1-5 | TRBV6-5 | CASGDSYSNQPQHF
TRBJ2-1 | TRBV7-3 | CASSLGGLGNEQFF
TRBJ2-3 | TRBV11-2 | CASSSGDSTDTQYF
TRBJ2-4 | TRBV27 | CASSSDLAKNIQYF
TRBJ1-1 | TRBV5-1 | CASSSDGGITEAFF
TRBJ2-7 | TRBV10-3 | CAISPAGASYEQYF
TRBJ1-5 | TRBV2 | CASSADRGQSYQPQHF
TRBJ1-1 | TRBV12-3/TRBV12-4 | CASSHDRTPEAFF
TRBJ2-7 | TRBV9 | CASSAGERNEQYF
TRBJ1-4 | TRBV12-3/TRBV12-4 | CASSPGYEKLFF
TRBJ2-2 | TRBV3-1 | CASSPLGGLTEDTGELFF
TRBJ2-1 | TRBV7-9 | CASSLGGGVNEQFF
TRBJ2-5 | TRBV11-2 | CASSTTGNKIETQYF
TRBJ2-7 | TRBV29-1 | CSVGEGADLLSYEQYF
TRBJ2-2 | TRBV4-2 | CASSQEVWDRGTTGELFF
TRBJ2-7 | TRBV5-1 | CASSIGQAYEQYF
TRBJ1-2 | TRBV29-1 | CSVVEPSYGYTF
TRBJ2-1 | TRBV27 | CASSEGTSGESSYNEQFF
TRBJ2-7 | TRBV5-1 | CASSSRGSQADEQYF
TRBJ2-4 | TRBV28 | CASSLSPGHTYQGAKNIQYF
TRBJ2-3 | TRBV7-2 | CASSLRLAEITDTQYF
TRBJ1-2 | TRBV27 | CASSFSVGSPNYGYTF
TRBJ2-7 | TRBV7-3 | CASSPLAGGYYEQYF
TRBJ1-1 | TRBV5-6 | CASSLERAEAFF
TRBJ2-3 | TRBV7-2 | CASSSPSQPVAGNTDTQYF
TRBJ1-2 | TRBV7-9 | CASSFLLGDIYGYTF
TRBJ2-1 | TRBV18 | CASSPPGQGRNNEQFF
TRBJ1-1 | TRBV3-1 | CASRGQGPTEAFF
TRBJ2-2 | TRBV27 | CASSLIGGEVTGELFF
TRBJ1-1 | TRBV12-3/TRBV12-4 | CASSLAPWRRTPEAFF
TRBJ2-3 | TRBV3-1 | CASSQVNSPSLTDTQYF
TRBJ1-4 | TRBV29-1 | CSVIPTGASEKLFF
TRBJ1-1 | TRBV13 | CASSLGGGRDTEAFF
TRBJ1-5 | TRBV7-9 | CASSLVLGGHERNQPQHF
TRBJ2-5 | TRBV27 | CASSSLGGSETQYF
TRBJ2-1 | TRBV29-1 | CSVGGQGGDEQFF
TRBJ2-7 | TRBV30 | CAWKDRVYEQYF
TRBJ2-1 | TRBV9 | CASSVDLIGTEQFF
TRBJ2-7 | TRBV9 | CASSLTPGTVSYEQYF